The T cell receptor (beta chain) described here comes from a study of T-cell memory formation after mild COVID-19. Study details: Largely donor-specific sequence clusters came from a couple of donors. Study observations and caveats: Second-wave clones with a day 37 peak had unconfirmed SARS-CoV-2 specificity. Contracting clones from day 15 to 85 had balanced CD4/CD8; later expanders favoured CD4+. Pre-infection memory contained some responding clones, which suggested that cross-reactive memory had joined.

Per germline, CDR1 SGHTA and CDR2 FQGNSA. The CDR3 loop spans 16 amino acids. Trimming left V 6 bases short and J 8 bases short, with 23 bases between. The table lists this clonotype with many counts. Its antigen is not known. TCRdb reprocessed the 5' RACE reads with MiXCR, giving one entry per CDR3 protein. The repertoire holds a few hundred thousand distinct CDR3 sequences, 15% to 20% seen once, with roughly 25% in the top ten. The TCR comes from a man aged 18 to 29 who had mild COVID-19 (a few samples of this study predate the infection). Cell type and time point are not known. The chain links TRBV7-2 to TRBJ1-3; D is ambiguous. The source material was PBMCs or a T cell subset sorted from them (not recorded which). CDR3 nucleotides: TGTGCCAGCAGTCCATTAGGCGTCGGGGTTGCGGACACCATATATTTT. Its translation: CASSPLGVGVADTIYF.